This T cell receptor beta chain is drawn from a study of OX40 agonist ivuxolimab in advanced cancers. Comments on this clone: Its antigen remains unknown.

The study, taken as a whole, reports: At 0.1 to 3.0 mg/kg and by week 6, CD4+ and CD8+ T cells in the blood had expanded clonally.

Some clones are missing from TCRdb's copy, which holds only in-frame ones; the method was immunoSEQ multiplex PCR. The sample carries about 66,000 clones, 85% recorded once. Trimming took 1 base from V and 2 from J, leaving 9 bases between them. CDR3 length: 16 amino acids. Germline V gene lookup returns CDR1 SGHVS and CDR2 FNYEAQ. The TCR sequence derives from an adult with an advanced solid tumor such as melanoma, head and neck, liver or kidney cancer. The sequenced sample was CD4+ or CD8+ T cells sorted from blood, obtained in a trial of the OX40 agonist ivuxolimab. The rearrangement links TRBV7-6 to TRBJ2-6, with D possibly being TRBD1 (6 bases). The CDR3 here is CASSLVQGAGANVLTF. DNA of the CDR3: TGTGCCAGCAGCTTAGTACAGGGTGCTGGGGCCAACGTCCTGACTTTC.